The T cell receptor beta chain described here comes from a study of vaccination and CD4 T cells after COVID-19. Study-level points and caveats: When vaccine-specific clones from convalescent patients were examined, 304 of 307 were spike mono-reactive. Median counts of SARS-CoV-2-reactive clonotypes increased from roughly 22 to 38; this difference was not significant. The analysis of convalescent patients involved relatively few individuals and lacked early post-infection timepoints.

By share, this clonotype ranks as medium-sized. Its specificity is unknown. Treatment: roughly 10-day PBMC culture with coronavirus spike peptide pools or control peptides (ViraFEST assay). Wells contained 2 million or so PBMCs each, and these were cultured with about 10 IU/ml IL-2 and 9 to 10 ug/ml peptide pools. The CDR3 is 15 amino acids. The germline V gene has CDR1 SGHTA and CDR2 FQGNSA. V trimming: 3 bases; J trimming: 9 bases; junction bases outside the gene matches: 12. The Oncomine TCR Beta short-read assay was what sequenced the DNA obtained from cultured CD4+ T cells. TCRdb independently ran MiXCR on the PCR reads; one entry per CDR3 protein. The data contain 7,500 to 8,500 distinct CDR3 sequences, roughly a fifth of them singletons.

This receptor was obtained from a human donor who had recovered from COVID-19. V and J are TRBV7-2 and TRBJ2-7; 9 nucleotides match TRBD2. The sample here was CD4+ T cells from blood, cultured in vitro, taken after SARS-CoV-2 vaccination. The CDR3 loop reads CASSLGGSGGAVQYF. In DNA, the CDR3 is TGTGCCAGCAGCTTGGGTGGTAGCGGGGGCGCTGTGCAGTACTTC.